The rows below give T cell receptor beta chains drawn from one sample of a study of cytomegalovirus exposure and HLA in healthy donors. TCRdb keeps only in-frame clones here, not all; method: immunoSEQ multiplex PCR. In the table there are fewer than 100,000 clones, roughly 80% of which are singletons. Input material: PBMCs. The receptors here all came from a woman aged 55-69 years in good health and CMV-seronegative. Both conserved end residues are part of each CDR3. Clone size, where shown, is once, few, many, or a class for clones that have expanded.

j_call clone_size v_call cdr3_aa
TRBJ2-7 few TRBV6-5 CASSYSGTSPGYEQYF
TRBJ1-5 . TRBV4-1 CASSPTGRNQPQHF
TRBJ2-1 . TRBV29-1 CSGGGQVADEQFF
TRBJ1-2 . TRBV5-6 CASSFAGGGYGYTF
TRBJ2-1 . TRBV4-3 CASSRKIGGQGAKQFF
TRBJ1-2 . TRBV28 CASSSGQVAGYTF
TRBJ2-3 . TRBV4-3 CASSQEEGLTDTQYF
TRBJ1-1 once TRBV27 CASSAPGHRGPEAFF
TRBJ1-3 . TRBV7-8 CASSPQGFSGNTIYF
TRBJ2-7 . TRBV6-6 CASRDRVAYEQYF
TRBJ2-1 . TRBV28 CASSPQGPARDEQFF
TRBJ1-3 . TRBV5-1 CASSSAGRTGNTIYF
TRBJ1-1 once TRBV19 CASSIGTGGGEAFF
TRBJ2-5 once TRBV9 CASSSYPGVKTETQYF
TRBJ2-7 . TRBV30 CAWSVQGDRGRKGEQYF
TRBJ2-2 . TRBV5-8 CASSLVTGSGELFF
TRBJ1-1 . TRBV5-1 CASSLEGASTEAFF
TRBJ2-2 once TRBV6-5 CASSYATGATGELFF
TRBJ2-5 . TRBV2 CASTVQETQYF
TRBJ1-2 . TRBV25-1 CASSIQTGEVGGYTF
TRBJ1-6 . TRBV29-1 CSVRDSSYNSPLHF
TRBJ2-1 . TRBV28 CASSLSPSSYNEQFF